The present TCR beta chain was sequenced within a study of blood T cells in healthy people across ages. A J-beta primer mix and a sample-barcoded 5' primer were used in a second PCR of about 7 to 12 cycles. In TCRdb, the 5' RACE reads were re-called with MiXCR into one record per CDR3 protein. This table holds 1.5 million to 2 million distinct CDR3 sequences, about 49% found once. The germline V gene has CDR1 SGHTA and CDR2 FQGNSA. This CDR3 is built from 14 residues. Trimming took 5 bases from V and 11 from J, leaving 19 bases between them. What was sequenced was blood. The sequence was collected from a woman aged 40 to 50 in good health. The chain carries TRBV7-2 and TRBJ2-1; TRBD2 is a possible D gene (6 bases). As DNA, the CDR3 is TGTGCCAGCAGCCCCTTAGTAGCAGGGACTCAGCAGTTCTTC. Protein: CASSPLVAGTQQFF.